The entry below gives a single T cell receptor beta chain sequence along with its context. Data came from immunoSEQ multiplex PCR; TCRdb stores just in-frame clones and leaves some out. The sample records tens of thousands of clones, roughly 96% being singletons. These data come from a study of technical replicates of blood from several donors. The CDR3 consists of 13 residues. J was trimmed by 9 bases and V by 4 bases; bases with no gene match: 11. Germline V gives CDR1 SQVTM, CDR2 ANQGSEA. This receptor was taken from a human donor in good health. The specimen was T cells isolated from PBMCs. The rearrangement links TRBV29-1 to TRBJ1-1; 7 nucleotides line up with TRBD1. The CDR3 nucleotides read TGCAGCGTTGTGGTGACAGGGAATTACAAAGCTTTCTTT. Amino acids: CSVVVTGNYKAFF.